This T cell receptor beta chain came from a study of cytomegalovirus exposure and HLA in healthy donors. The table lists this clone with a count of one. PCR employed 60 Vbeta and 13 Jbeta primers. The protocol was immunoSEQ multiplex PCR, while the TCRdb copy is restricted to in-frame clones and leaves out a portion. The table has some 200,000 clones, over 65% seen once; the top ten hold 2.6%. With 11 bases removed from V and 4 bases from J, the gap between germline ends came to 12 bases. The CDR3 is made up of 12 amino acids. Germline lookup yields CDR1 SGHTA and CDR2 FQGNSA. The clonotype originates from a woman between 45 and 65 years old in good health and CMV-seropositive. The sample taken for sequencing was PBMCs. The chain joins TRBV7-2 to TRBJ1-3; tentative D call: TRBD1 (5 bases). Written as DNA, the CDR3 is TGTGCCGGAGGGACGGTAGGAAACACCATATATTTT. It encodes CAGGTVGNTIYF.